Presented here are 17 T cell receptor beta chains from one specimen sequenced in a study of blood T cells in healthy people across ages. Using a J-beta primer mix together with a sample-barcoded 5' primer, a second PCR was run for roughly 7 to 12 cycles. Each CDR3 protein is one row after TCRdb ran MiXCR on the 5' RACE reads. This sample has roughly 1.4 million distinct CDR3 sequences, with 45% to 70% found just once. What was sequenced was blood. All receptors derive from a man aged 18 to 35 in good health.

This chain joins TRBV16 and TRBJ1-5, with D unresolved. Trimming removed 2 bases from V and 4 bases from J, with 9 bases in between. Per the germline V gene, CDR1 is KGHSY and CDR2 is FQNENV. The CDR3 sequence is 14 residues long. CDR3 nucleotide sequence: TGTGCCAGCAGCCAAGGGCGAGAGAATCAGCCCCAGCATTTT. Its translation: CASSQGRENQPQHF.

The CDR3 is CASRTDGLNEQFF. The CDR3 DNA is TGTGCCAGCAGAACGGACGGTCTCAATGAGCAGTTCTTC. The chain carries TRBV2 and TRBJ2-1; no clear D gene. This CDR3 region has 13 residues. The V end lost 6 bases, the J end lost 6 bases, and 12 bases lay between the germline ends. Germline V gene sequence: CDR1 SNHLY, CDR2 FYNNEI.

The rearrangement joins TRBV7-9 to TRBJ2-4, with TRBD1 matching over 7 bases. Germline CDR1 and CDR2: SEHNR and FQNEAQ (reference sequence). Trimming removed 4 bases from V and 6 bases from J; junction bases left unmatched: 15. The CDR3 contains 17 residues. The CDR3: CASSSSTGTMKRNIQYF. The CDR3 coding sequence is TGTGCCAGCAGCTCATCGACAGGGACGATGAAGAGAAACATTCAGTACTTC.

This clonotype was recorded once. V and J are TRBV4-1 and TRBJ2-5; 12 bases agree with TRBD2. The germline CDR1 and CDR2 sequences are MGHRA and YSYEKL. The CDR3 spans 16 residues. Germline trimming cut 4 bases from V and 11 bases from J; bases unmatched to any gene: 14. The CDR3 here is CASSPRWLAGGQEQYF. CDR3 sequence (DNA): TGCGCCAGCAGCCCGAGGTGGCTAGCGGGAGGGCAAGAGCAGTACTTC.

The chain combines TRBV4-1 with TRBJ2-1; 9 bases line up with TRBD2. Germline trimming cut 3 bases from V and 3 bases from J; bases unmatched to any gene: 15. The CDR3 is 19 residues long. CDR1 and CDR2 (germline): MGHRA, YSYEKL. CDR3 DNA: TGCGCCAGCAGCCACAAAAGCGGGGGGACATTGACGAGCTACAATGAGCAGTTCTTC. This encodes CASSHKSGGTLTSYNEQFF.

CDR3 in DNA: TGTGCCAGCAGCCCAGGGACTAGCGGAGTGGCCAATGAGCAGTTCTTC. It specifies CASSPGTSGVANEQFF. The rearrangement joins TRBV7-8 to TRBJ2-1, with 11 positions matching TRBD2. Germline CDR1 SGHVS, CDR2 FQNEAQ. This CDR3 is 16 amino acids long. V was clipped by 5 bases and J by 6 bases; unmatched bases: 9.

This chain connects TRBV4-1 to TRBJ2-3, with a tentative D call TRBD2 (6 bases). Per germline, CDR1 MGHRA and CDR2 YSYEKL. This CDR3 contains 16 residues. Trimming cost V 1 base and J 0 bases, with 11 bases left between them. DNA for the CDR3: TGCGCCAGCAGCCAAGTAGAAGGGAGGAGCACAGATACGCAGTATTTT. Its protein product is CASSQVEGRSTDTQYF.

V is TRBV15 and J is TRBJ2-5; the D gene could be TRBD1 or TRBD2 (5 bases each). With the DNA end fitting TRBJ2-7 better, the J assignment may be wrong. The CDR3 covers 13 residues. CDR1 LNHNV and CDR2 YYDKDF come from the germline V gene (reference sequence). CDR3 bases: TGTGCCACCAGCAGAGATCGGGGCGGCGAGCAGTACTTC. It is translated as CATSRDRGGEQYF.

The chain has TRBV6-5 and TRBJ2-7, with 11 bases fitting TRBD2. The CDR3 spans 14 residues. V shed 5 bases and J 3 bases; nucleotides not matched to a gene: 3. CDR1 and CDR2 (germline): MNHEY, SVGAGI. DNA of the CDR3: TGTGCCAGCAGTGACACTAGCGGGGGCTACGAGCAGTACTTC. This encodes CASSDTSGGYEQYF.

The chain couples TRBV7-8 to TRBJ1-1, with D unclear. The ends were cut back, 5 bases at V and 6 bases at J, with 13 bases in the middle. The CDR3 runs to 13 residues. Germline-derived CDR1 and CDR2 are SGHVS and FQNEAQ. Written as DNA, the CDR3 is TGTGCCAGCAGCCTATATGTAGGGCCTGAAGCTTTCTTT. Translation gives CASSLYVGPEAFF.

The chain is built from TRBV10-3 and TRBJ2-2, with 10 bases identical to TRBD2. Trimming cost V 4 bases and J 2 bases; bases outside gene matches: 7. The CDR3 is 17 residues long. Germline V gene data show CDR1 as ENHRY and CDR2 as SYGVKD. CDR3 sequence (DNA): TGTGCCATCAGTGGAGATTCTAGCGGGAGCAACACCGGGGAGCTGTTTTTT. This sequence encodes CAISGDSSGSNTGELFF.

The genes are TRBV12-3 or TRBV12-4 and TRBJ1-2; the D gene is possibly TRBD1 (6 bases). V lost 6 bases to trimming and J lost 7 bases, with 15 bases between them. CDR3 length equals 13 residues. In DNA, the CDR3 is TGTGCCAGCAGAAGATTAGGGGGTTCTGGCTACACCTTC. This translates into CASRRLGGSGYTF.

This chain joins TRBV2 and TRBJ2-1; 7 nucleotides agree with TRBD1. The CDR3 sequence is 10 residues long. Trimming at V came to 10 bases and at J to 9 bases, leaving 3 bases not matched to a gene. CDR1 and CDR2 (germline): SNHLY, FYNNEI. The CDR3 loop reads CANRQGEQFF. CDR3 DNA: TGTGCCAATAGACAGGGTGAGCAGTTCTTC.

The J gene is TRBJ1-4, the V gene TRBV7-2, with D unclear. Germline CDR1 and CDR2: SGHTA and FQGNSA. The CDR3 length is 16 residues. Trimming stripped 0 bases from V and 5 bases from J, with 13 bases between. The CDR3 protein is CASSLAGIRYNEKLFF. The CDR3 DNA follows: TGTGCCAGCAGCTTAGCCGGGATTCGATACAATGAAAAACTGTTTTTT.

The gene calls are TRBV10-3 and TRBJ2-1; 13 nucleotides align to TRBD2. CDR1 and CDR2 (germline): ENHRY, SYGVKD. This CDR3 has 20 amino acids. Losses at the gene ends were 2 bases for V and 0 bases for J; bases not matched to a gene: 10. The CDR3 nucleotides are TGTGCCATCAGTGAGGAACCGGGACTAGCGGGAAGGGGCTCCTACAATGAGCAGTTCTTC. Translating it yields CAISEEPGLAGRGSYNEQFF.

The DNA for the CDR3 is TGCGCCAGCAGCCAAGGACGAGGGTCGGTAGATACGCAGTATTTT. Translation gives CASSQGRGSVDTQYF. V usage is TRBV4-3 and J usage is TRBJ2-3; D possibly corresponds to TRBD2 (5 bases). The germline V gene encodes CDR1 LGHNA and CDR2 YSLEER. The CDR3 has 15 amino acids. V gave up 1 base and J gave up 5 bases, with 13 bases separating them.

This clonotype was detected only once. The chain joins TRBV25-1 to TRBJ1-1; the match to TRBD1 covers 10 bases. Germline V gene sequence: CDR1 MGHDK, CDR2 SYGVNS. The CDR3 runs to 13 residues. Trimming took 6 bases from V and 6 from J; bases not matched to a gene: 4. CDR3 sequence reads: CASSDGTGAEAFF. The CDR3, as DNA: TGTGCCAGCAGCGACGGGACAGGGGCTGAAGCTTTCTTT.